This is a list of T cell receptor beta chains from one sample in a study of shared T cell receptors in the human thymus. Method: immunoSEQ multiplex PCR; TCRdb's copy keeps in-frame clones and lacks some. The sample holds 700,000 to 750,000 clones, roughly 85% seen once. This sample was shared with a second study, whose subject was human thymus T cells.

Sample: thymocytes. Every receptor here comes from a girl less than two years old with a congenital heart defect. Both conserved end residues are part of each CDR3. Fields, in order: V gene, J gene, D gene, CDR3 protein, CDR3 DNA. A D gene is named only where the DNA matches it firmly.

TRBV28	TRBJ1-4	-	CASRPGTPCESNEKLFF	TGTGCCAGCAGGCCCGGGACACCGTGCGAGTCTAATGAAAAACTGTTTTTT
TRBV5-4	TRBJ1-2	TRBD1	CASSPNDRAGYGYTF	TGTGCCAGCAGCCCTAATGACAGGGCGGGCTATGGCTACACCTTC
TRBV19	TRBJ1-6	TRBD1	CASSKDRTLFTLHF	TGTGCCAGTAGTAAGGACAGGACCCTCTTCACCCTCCACTTT
TRBV29-1	TRBJ2-1	TRBD2	CSGLGLEPNDRYNEQFF	TGCAGCGGGCTCGGACTAGAGCCAAACGACCGATACAATGAGCAGTTCTTC
TRBV27	TRBJ1-6	TRBD1	CASSSGVWTGTSPLHF	TGTGCCAGCAGTTCTGGTGTATGGACAGGGACCTCACCCCTCCACTTT
TRBV4-3	TRBJ1-6	TRBD1	CASSQDGGTGFRNSPLHF	TGCGCCAGCAGCCAAGACGGGGGGACAGGGTTCCGGAATTCACCCCTCCACTTT
TRBV4-2	TRBJ2-3	-	CASSHTSGVSTDTQYF	TGTGCCAGCAGCCACACCTCGGGGGTTAGCACAGATACGCAGTATTTT
TRBV28	TRBJ1-5	-	CASEWLRNQPQHF	TGTGCCAGCGAATGGCTCAGAAATCAGCCCCAGCATTTT
TRBV12-5	TRBJ2-7	-	CASGREGSDYEQYF	TGTGCTAGTGGGAGGGAAGGGTCTGACTACGAGCAGTACTTC
TRBV7-6	TRBJ2-1	TRBD1	CASSRWDRDSYNEQFF	TGTGCCAGCAGCAGATGGGACAGGGACTCCTACAATGAGCAGTTCTTC
TRBV2	TRBJ1-2	-	CARTGKANYGYTF	TGTGCCAGAACAGGAAAGGCTAACTATGGCTACACCTTC
TRBV11-2	TRBJ2-7	TRBD2	CASSSPLAGIYEQYF	TGTGCCAGCAGCTCCCCCCTAGCGGGGATCTACGAGCAGTACTTC
TRBV7-6	TRBJ2-2	-	CASSLVRGNTGELFF	TGTGCCAGCAGCTTAGTAAGGGGGAACACCGGGGAGCTGTTTTTT
TRBV5-1	TRBJ1-2	TRBD1	CASSLRPRDRGRDYGYTF	TGCGCCAGCAGTTTGAGGCCCCGGGACAGGGGGCGAGACTATGGCTACACCTTC